The 20 T cell receptor beta chains in this list originate from one sample, sequenced in a study of shared clonotypes between healthy human individuals. TCRdb keeps only in-frame clones here, not all; method: immunoSEQ multiplex PCR. The sample lists some 2 million clones; 90% to 95% were seen once. The sequenced material came from naive CD4+ T cells sorted from blood. As for subset: CD45RA+ positively selected. These receptor sequences come from a man younger than 35 in good health.

This clone has a single count. This chain's CDR3 is CASSEGGRRSGELFF. CDR3 in DNA: TGTGCCAGCAGCGAGGGGGGACGCCGGTCCGGGGAGCTGTTTTTT. V usage is TRBV9 and J usage is TRBJ2-2; TRBD1 or TRBD2 may be the D gene (6 bases each). Germline V CDR1 and CDR2: SGDLS, YYNGEE. Trimming shortened V by 3 bases and J by 6 bases, and 15 bases separated the two germline ends. The CDR3 totals 15 residues.

There are a few counts of this clone. Its ends do not fully match the called genes, so a read error is possible. The chain couples TRBV7-7 to TRBJ1-6; D call uncertain. The CDR3 has 12 residues. CDR1 and CDR2 (germline): SSHAT, FNYEAQ (reference sequence). This CDR3 is CASSLAHSPLHF. For the CDR3, the DNA is TGTGCTAGCAGCTTAGCACATTCACCCCTCCACTTT.

The V and J genes are TRBV6-5 and TRBJ1-2, with D possibly TRBD1 on 5 matching bases. This CDR3 is 15 amino acids long. V was shortened by 6 bases and J by 3 bases, with 17 bases between the two germline ends. Germline V lookup: CDR1 MNHEY, CDR2 SVGAGI. The CDR3 nucleotides are TGTGCCAGCAGGCGGGGGAGCAAAAGGGACTATGGCTACACCTTC. Amino acids: CASRRGSKRDYGYTF.

The chain links TRBV6-5 to TRBJ2-3; unclear D gene. The V gene's germline CDR1 is MNHEY and CDR2 SVGAGI. V gave up 7 bases and J gave up 2 bases, with 10 bases separating them. The CDR3 length is 13 residues. CDR3 amino acids: CASTHRNTDTQYF. The DNA for the CDR3 is TGTGCCAGCACCCACCGAAACACAGATACGCAGTATTTT.

The chain recombines TRBV28 with TRBJ1-1, with D unclear. Germline V CDR1 and CDR2: MDHEN, SYDVKM. Trimming shortened V by 6 bases and J by 6 bases, and 14 bases separated the two germline ends. The CDR3 consists of 13 residues. The CDR3 loop reads CASSLPERAEAFF. The CDR3 DNA sequence: TGTGCCAGCAGCCTTCCGGAGAGAGCTGAAGCTTTCTTT. Using reference TRBV28 and TRBJ1-1 for the parts outside the CDR3, the full variable domain is DVKVTQSSRYLVKRTGEKVFLECVQDMDHENMFWYRQDPGLGLRLIYFSYDVKMKEKGDIPEGYSVSREKKERFSLILESASTNQTSMYLCASSLPERAEAFFGQGTRLTVV.

The CDR3, as DNA: TGCGCCAGCAGCCAAGATAGCGCTAGCGGGGCCATTGAGCAGTTCTTC. Translated, it gives CASSQDSASGAIEQFF. The chain recombines TRBV4-1 with TRBJ2-1; TRBD2 matches 9 bases. CDR3 length: 16 residues. J gave up 9 bases and V 0 bases, and 9 bases lay outside the gene matches. The germline gives CDR1 MGHRA, CDR2 YSYEKL.

This chain links TRBV5-8 with TRBJ1-6; no firm D call. This CDR3 has 14 residues. V was clipped by 4 bases and J by 9 bases, with 14 bases between them. CDR1 and CDR2 from the germline V gene are SGHTS and YDEGEE. As DNA, the CDR3 is TGTGCCAGCAGCCGAGGCAAACCAGTTTCACCCCTCCACTTT. As protein: CASSRGKPVSPLHF.

This chain links TRBV9 with TRBJ1-2, with 8 bases lining up with TRBD1. The CDR3 is made up of 16 amino acids. J was trimmed by 14 bases and V by 3 bases; bases with no gene match: 21. From germline, CDR1 is SGDLS and CDR2 YYNGEE. The DNA of the CDR3 is TGTGCCAGCAGCGCTCTCGTGTATCGGAATCAGGGGGCTGAGACCTTC. Amino acid sequence: CASSALVYRNQGAETF.

The chain is built from TRBV6-1 and TRBJ2-7, with D possibly being TRBD1 or TRBD2 (5 bases each). The CDR3 consists of 13 residues. Germline CDR1 reads MNHNS; CDR2 reads SASEGT. The V end was cut by 7 bases, the J end by 4 bases, with 14 bases between. This CDR3 is CASTRGEGYEQYF. As DNA, the CDR3 is TGTGCCAGCACCCGGGGCGAAGGGTACGAGCAGTACTTC.

The gene calls are TRBV30 and TRBJ2-5; a possible D gene is TRBD1 (5 bases). The CDR3 spans 14 residues. Trimming left V 4 bases short and J 5 bases short, with 17 bases between. CDR1 GTSNPN and CDR2 SVGIG come from the germline V gene (reference sequence). The CDR3, as DNA: TGTGCCTGGACGCGACAGCCAAGAAGGGAGACCCAGTACTTC. Its protein product is CAWTRQPRRETQYF. The full variable domain, rest sourced from reference TRBV30 and TRBJ2-5, is SQTIHQWPATLVQPVGSPLSLECTVEGTSNPNLYWYRQAAGRGLQLLFYSVGIGQISSEVPQNLSASRPQDRQFILSSKKLLLSDSGFYLCAWTRQPRRETQYFGPGTRLLVL.

This clone has a handful of counts. This chain connects TRBV6-1 to TRBJ2-7; 9 nucleotides align to TRBD1. The CDR3 runs 15 residues. V dropped 6 bases and J dropped 4; count of bases not matched to a gene: 10. Germline V CDR1 and CDR2: MNHNS, SASEGT. The CDR3 reads CASRPLTGGNYEQYF. The CDR3 DNA reads TGTGCCAGCAGACCCCTGACAGGGGGTAATTACGAGCAGTACTTC.

The chain couples TRBV27 to TRBJ1-2; D is uncertain. This CDR3 has 15 residues. Trimming removed 0 bases at V and 3 bases at J, with 11 bases between. Per the germline V gene, CDR1 is MNHEY and CDR2 is SMNVEV (reference sequence). The CDR3 DNA sequence: TGTGCCAGCAGTTTATCTGGGCGCGGGGACTATGGCTACACCTTC. Protein product: CASSLSGRGDYGYTF.

V is TRBV6-5 and J is TRBJ1-2, with a weak D call TRBD1 (6 bases). Germline V gene sequence: CDR1 MNHEY, CDR2 SVGAGI. Between the trimmed V and J ends, which lost 5 bases and 4 bases, there was a span of 14 bases. This CDR3 region has 14 residues. The CDR3 loop reads CASSPAGEVYGYTF. Written as DNA, the CDR3 is TGTGCCAGCAGTCCCGCAGGGGAGGTCTATGGCTACACCTTC.

The chain links TRBV6-1 to TRBJ2-1; 13 bases fit TRBD2. Germline V lookup: CDR1 MNHNS, CDR2 SASEGT. The CDR3 length is 17 residues. Trimming at V came to 4 bases and at J to 9 bases, leaving 12 bases not matched to a gene. The CDR3 protein is CASSGPGTSGTSSEQFF. The DNA of the CDR3 is TGTGCCAGCAGTGGTCCCGGGACTAGCGGGACCTCTAGTGAGCAGTTCTTC.

In DNA form, the CDR3 reads TGTGCCACCGCCGAGGGGATCGGGTATGGCTACACCTTC. It is translated as CATAEGIGYGYTF. The chain links TRBV18 to TRBJ1-2, with TRBD1 as a possible D gene (5 bases). V was clipped by 10 bases and J by 5 bases, with 17 bases between them. Germline V gene data show CDR1 as KGHSH and CDR2 as LQKENI. The CDR3 runs to 13 residues.

The chain has TRBV28 and TRBJ2-7, with 10 bases identical to TRBD1. Trimming took 7 bases from V and 5 from J; bases not matched to a gene: 14. Per germline, CDR1 MDHEN and CDR2 SYDVKM. The CDR3 is made up of 16 amino acids. The CDR3 DNA reads TGTGCCAGCACCCCTCCGGGGACAGGGGTATTACACGAGCAGTACTTC. Translating it yields CASTPPGTGVLHEQYF.

The chain carries TRBV5-1 and TRBJ2-7; 11 nucleotides align to TRBD1. The CDR3 is 16 amino acids. The ends lost 0 bases at V and 3 bases at J; junction bases unmatched: 5. The germline gives CDR1 SGHRS, CDR2 YFSETQ. The CDR3 here is CASSLATGTGGYEQYF. The CDR3 bases are TGCGCCAGCAGCTTGGCCACCGGGACAGGGGGCTACGAGCAGTACTTC.

The V call is TRBV30, the J call TRBJ2-5; D is ambiguous. Trimming removed 0 bases from V and 5 bases from J, with 7 bases in between. Germline V gives CDR1 GTSNPN, CDR2 SVGIG (reference sequence). This CDR3 region has 12 residues. Here the CDR3 reads CAWSVIRETQYF. The DNA of the CDR3 is TGTGCCTGGAGTGTAATTAGGGAGACCCAGTACTTC.

V usage is TRBV23-1 and J usage is TRBJ2-1; possible D gene TRBD2, 6 bases. TRBV23-1 has ORF status, its function being uncertain. CDR3 length equals 19 residues. The V end was cut by 1 base, the J end by 6 bases, with 25 bases between. The CDR3 coding sequence is TGCGCCAGCAGTCAATTTAAATCGTTGCGGGACGCGGACGTCAATGAGCAGTTCTTC. Translated, it gives CASSQFKSLRDADVNEQFF.

V is TRBV6-5 and J is TRBJ2-7; 8 bases are shared with TRBD1. The germline V gene encodes CDR1 MNHEY and CDR2 SVGAGI. The CDR3 length is 12 residues. V lost 11 bases, J lost 5 bases, and 8 bases stayed unmatched. CDR3 protein: CAASRGQHEQYF. CDR3 sequence (DNA): TGTGCCGCGTCCAGGGGGCAACACGAGCAGTACTTC.